The 30 T cell receptor beta chains below all came from one sample that was sequenced in a study of molecular identifiers for immune sequencing clone quantification. TCRdb re-derived calls from the PCR reads in MiXCR, one entry per CDR3 protein. The table has more than 550,000 distinct CDR3 sequences, 25% seen once. The sample was naive CD8+ T cells from blood, with Jurkat cell RNA spiked in. The subset denotes: FACS-sorted CD8+CD4-CCR7+CD45RA+ naive T cells. These receptors originate from a human donor in good health. Some libraries in this study had Jurkat cell RNA spiked in.

V is TRBV6-2 or TRBV6-3 and J is TRBJ1-5; no clear D. CDR1 and CDR2 (germline): MNHEY, SVGEGT. The ends were cut back, 7 bases at V and 3 bases at J, with 10 bases in the middle. CDR3 size: 13 residues. The CDR3 region has the DNA TGTGCCAGCACCTTATGGGCCAATCAGCCCCAGCATTTT. Its protein is CASTLWANQPQHF.

This clonotype appeared many times. J is TRBJ2-7 and V is TRBV12-3 or TRBV12-4; D gene ambiguous. Trimming removed 7 bases from V and 5 bases from J, with 18 bases in between. The CDR3 sequence is 14 residues long. The DNA for the CDR3 is TGTGCCAGCACCCCCCAAGGCGCTCTCCACGAGCAGTACTTC. This sequence encodes CASTPQGALHEQYF.

The rearrangement joins TRBV20-1 to TRBJ2-1; TRBD2 is a possible D gene (5 bases). CDR1 is DFQATT and CDR2 is SNEGSKA in the germline V gene (reference sequence). The CDR3 contains 14 residues. Deletions cut 4 bases from V and 0 bases from J, with 10 bases between. Here the CDR3 DNA reads TGCAGTGCTAATGACTACAACTCCTACAATGAGCAGTTCTTC. Amino acids: CSANDYNSYNEQFF.

Turning to this clonotype: Being one base from a much bigger clone, this may be a read error. This sequence joins TRBV3-1 and TRBJ2-7, with 12 bases lining up with TRBD1. The CDR3 contains 16 residues. V lost 4 bases and J lost 9; bases outside the gene matches: 13. Germline V gene data show CDR1 as LGHDT and CDR2 as YNNKEL (reference sequence). CDR3 residues: CASSRTTGQGAHGQYF. The CDR3 nucleotides are TGTGCCAGCAGCCGTACTACGGGACAGGGGGCCCACGGGCAGTACTTC.

This chain joins TRBV7-6 and TRBJ2-7; 7 bases fit TRBD1. The ends lost 0 bases at V and 5 bases at J; junction bases unmatched: 7. The CDR3 is 15 residues long. Germline V lookup: CDR1 SGHVS, CDR2 FNYEAQ. CDR3 nucleotide sequence: TGTGCCAGCAGCTTAGCCCCACAGGGGCTCGACGAGCAGTACTTC. This gives the protein CASSLAPQGLDEQYF. Complete variable domain (other parts from reference TRBV7-6 and TRBJ2-7): GAGVSQSPRYKVTKRGQDVALRCDPISGHVSLYWYRQALGQGPEFLTYFNYEAQQDKSGLPNDRFSAERPEGSISTLTIQRTEQRDSAMYRCASSLAPQGLDEQYFGPGTRLTVT.

The rearrangement uses TRBV6-2 or TRBV6-3 and TRBJ1-1, with D perhaps TRBD1 (5 bases). V was pared by 9 bases and J by 0 bases, with 11 bases between. Germline V gives CDR1 MNHEY, CDR2 SVGEGT. The CDR3 has 13 amino acids. CDR3 DNA: TGTGCCAGTCAGGACACAATGAACACTGAAGCTTTCTTT. The encoded protein is CASQDTMNTEAFF.

About this clonotype itself: A read error may explain this, as a much larger clone is one base away. The V call is TRBV12-5, the J call TRBJ2-3; TRBD2 might be the D (6 bases). Germline V gene data show CDR1 as LGHNT and CDR2 as FRNRAP. This CDR3 is 16 amino acids long. The V end was cut by 0 bases, the J end by 4 bases, with 14 bases between. CDR3 in DNA: TGTGCTAGTGGTTTGGTACCGGGACTTCTCGCAGATACGCAGTATTTT. This sequence encodes CASGLVPGLLADTQYF.

This clonotype was seen a few times. The rearrangement links TRBV19 to TRBJ2-7; D is possibly TRBD2 (6 bases). Trimming cost V 3 bases and J 5 bases, with 20 bases left between them. Germline CDR1 LNHDA, CDR2 SQIVND (reference sequence). The CDR3 sequence is 16 residues long. Here the CDR3 reads CASSIGLSGPLDEQYF. DNA for the CDR3: TGTGCCAGTAGTATCGGTCTTAGCGGTCCTCTGGACGAGCAGTACTTC.

Concerning this clonotype itself: This clone may be a read error of a much larger clone one base away. This chain links TRBV12-3 or TRBV12-4 with TRBJ1-4; no clear D. The ends were cut back, 0 bases at V and 8 bases at J, with 7 bases in the middle. This CDR3 comprises 13 residues. The CDR3 here is CASSLAEMEKLFF. DNA for the CDR3: TGTGCCAGCAGTTTAGCCGAGATGGAAAAACTGTTTTTT.

This clonotype was counted at least ten times. The chain couples TRBV7-2 to TRBJ1-1; possibly TRBD1 for D (5 bases). The germline gives CDR1 SGHTA, CDR2 FQGNSA. V lost 6 bases and J 6 bases, leaving 17 bases between the germline ends. The CDR3 is 14 amino acids. DNA for the CDR3: TGTGCCAGCAGAGCAGGGCTTTTTAACGCTGAAGCTTTCTTT. This encodes CASRAGLFNAEAFF.

This clonotype appeared many times. The chain is built from TRBV7-9 and TRBJ2-2; TRBD1 might be the D (5 bases). This CDR3 spans 15 amino acids. Per germline, CDR1 SEHNR and CDR2 FQNEAQ (reference sequence). Trimming took 5 bases from V and 1 from J, leaving 11 bases between them. The CDR3 region is CASSTGHKNTGELFF. CDR3 coding DNA: TGTGCCAGCAGCACCGGACATAAGAACACCGGGGAGCTGTTTTTT.

This clonotype showed up just a few times. Relative to the germline gene, one junction end is altered; a read error may explain this. In DNA form, the CDR3 reads TGTGCCAGCAGCCAACTAGGAAGAAGCACAGGTACGCAGTATTTT. Protein: CASSQLGRSTGTQYF. The V and J genes are TRBV14 and TRBJ2-3, with TRBD1 as a possible D gene (5 bases). There are 15 residues in the CDR3. Germline V gene sequence: CDR1 SGHDN, CDR2 FVKESK.

This clonotype was counted once. One junction end disagrees with the germline gene, perhaps due to a read error. This chain connects TRBV19 to TRBJ1-4; D call uncertain. The CDR3 loop spans 15 amino acids. Germline-derived CDR1 and CDR2 are LNHDA and SQIVND (reference sequence). CDR3 sequence reads: CASSPGPVSNELLLF. The CDR3 DNA is TGTGCCAGTAGTCCTGGGCCAGTGAGTAATGAATTACTGTTATTT.

This clonotype was seen many times. The chain recombines TRBV7-9 with TRBJ2-3, with D perhaps TRBD1 or TRBD2 (5 bases each). The CDR3 extends over 16 amino acids. Germline lookup yields CDR1 SEHNR and CDR2 FQNEAQ (reference sequence). V was pared by 2 bases and J by 1 base, with 13 bases between. CDR3 in DNA: TGTGCCAGCAGCTTAATCCGGGACCCCCGCACAGATACGCAGTATTTT. It specifies CASSLIRDPRTDTQYF.

The sample holds a few counts of this clonotype. Germline is not matched at one junction end, which may reflect a read error. The chain is built from TRBV20-1 and TRBJ1-5; D is undetermined. The CDR3 length is 12 residues. Germline V gene data show CDR1 as DFQATT and CDR2 as SNEGSKA (reference sequence). This CDR3 reads CGASTGFQPQHF. In nucleotides, the CDR3 is TGCGGTGCTAGTACGGGGTTTCAGCCCCAGCATTTT.

This clonotype was observed a few times. This chain links TRBV5-3 with TRBJ2-1; 9 nucleotides line up with TRBD2. TRBV5-3 is placed among ORFs of uncertain function. This CDR3 comprises 15 residues. The V gene end was trimmed by 8 bases and the J gene end by 6 bases; junction bases not matched to a gene: 12. This chain's CDR3 is CASRFSGGTSNEQFF. The DNA of the CDR3 is TGTGCCAGCAGATTCAGCGGGGGGACCTCCAATGAGCAGTTCTTC.

A note on this clonotype: A much larger clone differs by one base, so this may be a read error. The chain uses TRBV7-2 and TRBJ2-3; a weak D match, TRBD2 (6 bases). CDR3 size: 16 residues. Germline V gene data show CDR1 as SGHTA and CDR2 as FQGNSA. The DNA for the CDR3 is TGTGCCAGCAGCATAGCGCGGGACTTACTCGGTAATACGCAGTATTTT. This gives the protein CASSIARDLLGNTQYF.

This clonotype has just a few counts. The chain employs TRBV6-2 or TRBV6-3 and TRBJ2-5, with a tentative D call TRBD1 (5 bases). The V gene lost 2 bases and the J gene lost 0 bases, with 10 bases spanning the gap. The CDR3 contains 15 residues. Per germline, CDR1 MNHEY and CDR2 SVGEGT. The CDR3 here is CASSYQGLYQETQYF. DNA of the CDR3: TGTGCCAGCAGTTACCAGGGCCTGTACCAAGAGACCCAGTACTTC.

V and J are TRBV7-9 and TRBJ1-2; 10 bases are a match to TRBD1. This CDR3 is 17 amino acids long. Germline CDR1 SEHNR, CDR2 FQNEAQ (reference sequence). Trimming removed 2 bases from V and 3 bases from J; junction bases left unmatched: 9. The CDR3 region has the DNA TGTGCCAGCAGCTTATCCCTCTCGGACAGGGGGGACTATGGCTACACCTTC. It codes for CASSLSLSDRGDYGYTF.

This clonotype was counted at least ten times. The V and J genes are TRBV5-1 and TRBJ2-1; TRBD2 aligns across 12 bases. V lost 4 bases and J lost 5; bases outside the gene matches: 4. The germline gives CDR1 SGHRS, CDR2 YFSETQ. The CDR3 is 15 amino acids. The CDR3 sequence is CASSPPSGRDNEQFF. Written as DNA, the CDR3 is TGCGCCAGCAGCCCCCCTAGCGGGAGGGACAATGAGCAGTTCTTC.

This clonotype appeared many times. This chain links TRBV14 with TRBJ1-2; TRBD1 agrees at 7 bases. Trimming took 6 bases from V and 5 from J; bases not matched to a gene: 3. CDR1 is SGHDN, CDR2 FVKESK, per germline. There are 12 residues in the CDR3. The CDR3 region is CASSWTGYGYTF. DNA for the CDR3: TGTGCCAGCAGTTGGACAGGATATGGCTACACCTTC.

Many counts were recorded for this clonotype. The chain couples TRBV6-2 or TRBV6-3 to TRBJ1-1, with a possible D match to TRBD1 (5 bases). The V end lost 6 bases, the J end lost 5 bases, and 13 bases lay between the germline ends. The germline gives CDR1 MNHEY, CDR2 SVGEGT. The CDR3 contains 13 residues. This CDR3 reads CASRGEGKTEAFF. The CDR3 DNA reads as TGTGCCAGCAGGGGGGAAGGCAAAACTGAAGCTTTCTTT.

This clonotype was counted only a few times. The rearrangement uses TRBV6-2 or TRBV6-3 and TRBJ2-7; the match to TRBD2 covers 8 bases. This CDR3 contains 13 residues. V shed 6 bases and J 5 bases; nucleotides not matched to a gene: 6. CDR1 is MNHEY, CDR2 SVGEGT, per germline. Written as DNA, the CDR3 is TGTGCCAGCAGAGAACGACTAGCGAACGAGCAGTACTTC. It specifies CASRERLANEQYF.

This clonotype was seen many times. The chain combines TRBV30 with TRBJ2-7; D is undetermined. Looked up from germline, CDR1 is GTSNPN and CDR2 is SVGIG (reference sequence). Trimming removed 4 bases at V and 0 bases at J, with 7 bases between. CDR3 length equals 12 residues. As DNA, the CDR3 is TGTGCCTGGACGCGAGACTCCTACGAGCAGTACTTC. It translates to CAWTRDSYEQYF.

The sample holds a few counts of this clonotype. The chain carries TRBV4-1 and TRBJ1-2; 10 nucleotides match TRBD1. This CDR3 region has 16 residues. The germline CDR1 and CDR2 sequences are MGHRA and YSYEKL. V lost 1 base to trimming and J lost 3 bases; unmatched junction nucleotides: 5. As DNA, the CDR3 is TGCGCCAGCAGCCAAGGACAGGGGGCGCAGGACTATGGCTACACCTTC. This translates into CASSQGQGAQDYGYTF.

Remarks on this clonotype: Being one base from a much bigger clone, this may be a read error. The rearrangement uses TRBV20-1 and TRBJ2-3; maybe TRBD1 (5 bases). CDR3 length: 15 residues. CDR1 is DFQATT, CDR2 SNEGSKA, per germline (reference sequence). CDR3 DNA sequence: TGCGGTGCTAGAGATCGTTTGACAGAGGCAGATACGCAGTATTTT. Encoded protein: CGARDRLTEADTQYF.

This clonotype appeared many times. The gene calls are TRBV27 and TRBJ1-1, with TRBD1 identical over 11 bases. This CDR3 region has 15 residues. Trimming removed 6 bases from V and 2 bases from J; junction bases left unmatched: 5. Germline V gene lookup returns CDR1 MNHEY and CDR2 SMNVEV (reference sequence). The CDR3 coding sequence is TGTGCCAGCAGCTCCGGGACAGGGGGTAACACTGAAGCTTTCTTT. As protein: CASSSGTGGNTEAFF.

V usage is TRBV3-1 and J usage is TRBJ2-6; 12 nucleotides align to TRBD1. V gave up 1 base and J gave up 2 bases; unmatched junction bases: 9. This CDR3 is 20 amino acids long. Germline loops: CDR1 LGHDT, CDR2 YNNKEL (reference sequence). Here the CDR3 DNA reads TGTGCCAGCAGCCAAGTATACTTGGGACAGGGGGCGGCTGGGGCCAACGTCCTGACTTTC. Protein product: CASSQVYLGQGAAGANVLTF.

The V call is TRBV18, the J call TRBJ2-1; unclear D gene. The CDR3 runs to 13 residues. The V and J ends lost 3 bases and 7 bases respectively, with 10 bases between them. The germline CDR1 and CDR2 sequences are KGHSH and LQKENI. In nucleotides, the CDR3 is TGTGCCAGCTCACCTGAAGGGTTGAATGAGCAGTTCTTC. Translating it yields CASSPEGLNEQFF.

This chain connects TRBV24-1 to TRBJ1-2, with D uncertain. CDR3 size: 12 residues. Trimming stripped 7 bases from V and 10 bases from J, with 15 bases between. In germline, CDR1 is KGHDR, CDR2 SFDVKD. CDR3 region: CATSRDPEDYTF. CDR3 DNA sequence: TGTGCCACCAGCCGGGATCCCGAGGACTACACCTTC.